This is a list of T cell receptor beta chains from one sample in a study of cytomegalovirus exposure and HLA in healthy donors. Only in-frame clones appear in the TCRdb table, and some are missing; sequencing was by immunoSEQ multiplex PCR. The repertoire includes roughly 140,000 clones, about 64% of them detected once, and roughly 4% sits in the top ten. What was sequenced was PBMCs. Source of these receptors: a man aged 55 to 70 in good health and CMV-seronegative. CDR3s include the opening cysteine and the closing phenylalanine or tryptophan. D genes are given only for firm matches. Only part of the rows carry a size: once, few, many, or a class if the clone is expanded.

D	V	J	size	CDR3	DNA
NA	TRBV7-7	TRBJ2-5	NA	CASSLGLTGLETQYF	TGTGCCAGCAGCTTAGGCCTCACAGGGTTGGAGACCCAGTACTTC
NA	TRBV9	TRBJ1-1	once	CASSVVAGSEAFF	TGTGCCAGCAGCGTAGTCGCGGGTTCTGAAGCTTTCTTT
TRBD1	TRBV27	TRBJ2-7	NA	CASSAHGTDNEQYF	TGTGCCAGCAGTGCACACGGGACAGATAACGAGCAGTACTTC
NA	TRBV28	TRBJ1-2	NA	CASSLGAAYGYTF	TGTGCCAGCAGTTTAGGGGCGGCCTATGGCTACACCTTC
NA	TRBV10-3	TRBJ1-5	NA	CAISESRGNQPQHF	TGTGCCATCAGTGAGTCAAGGGGTAATCAGCCCCAGCATTTT
NA	TRBV6-5	TRBJ2-5	few	CASRAGFRTKTQYF	TGTGCCAGCCGGGCAGGGTTTCGGACCAAGACCCAGTACTTC
NA	TRBV29-1	TRBJ2-7	few	CSVETRPAYEQYF	TGCAGCGTTGAAACTCGTCCTGCCTACGAGCAGTACTTC
TRBD1	TRBV19	TRBJ1-1	NA	CASSTSTGVTEAFF	TGTGCCAGTAGTACGTCGACAGGGGTCACTGAAGCTTTCTTT
TRBD2	TRBV28	TRBJ2-7	few	CASTPRREIRHEQYF	TGTGCCAGCACCCCCAGGCGGGAGATTCGGCACGAGCAGTACTTC
TRBD1	TRBV4-2	TRBJ1-5	NA	CASSKGSGDRENQPQHF	TGTGCCAGCAGCAAGGGAAGTGGGGACAGGGAGAATCAGCCCCAGCATTTT
NA	TRBV7-2	TRBJ1-5	few	CASSLSGGNQPQHF	TGTGCCAGCAGCTTATCAGGGGGCAATCAGCCCCAGCATTTT
TRBD1	TRBV30	TRBJ2-5	NA	CAWSVDRAQETQYF	TGTGCCTGGAGCGTTGACAGGGCCCAAGAGACCCAGTACTTC
TRBD1	TRBV4-1	TRBJ1-3	NA	CASSQDRNYRGQGNTIYF	TGCGCCAGCAGCCAAGATCGAAATTACAGGGGGCAGGGAAACACCATATATTTT
NA	TRBV30	TRBJ2-7	few	CASNQGGYEQYF	TGTGCCTCGAATCAAGGAGGATACGAGCAGTACTTC
NA	TRBV30	TRBJ1-6	NA	CAWSRSSYNSPLHF	TGTGCCTGGAGTAGGAGCTCCTATAATTCACCCCTCCACTTT
TRBD1	TRBV7-9	TRBJ2-7	NA	CASSTEIQGTTDEQYF	TGTGCCAGCAGCACCGAAATACAGGGGACCACGGACGAGCAGTACTTC
TRBD1	TRBV4-1	TRBJ1-6	few	CASSLGQGNSPLHF	TGCGCCAGCAGCTTGGGACAGGGGAATTCACCCCTCCACTTT
TRBD2	TRBV2	TRBJ2-4	NA	CASSPGTSGVLAKNIQYF	TGTGCCAGCAGCCCCGGGACTAGCGGAGTATTAGCCAAAAACATTCAGTACTTC
NA	TRBV5-6	TRBJ2-7	NA	CASSFGQGRREQYF	TGTGCCAGCAGCTTCGGGCAGGGGAGACGCGAGCAGTACTTC
NA	TRBV25-1	TRBJ2-7	NA	CASSKGQGSYEQYF	TGTGCCAGCAGTAAGGGTCAGGGGAGCTACGAGCAGTACTTC
NA	TRBV5-1	TRBJ2-2	NA	CASSPLMTGAPNTGELFF	TGCGCCAGCAGCCCGCTTATGACGGGAGCTCCGAACACCGGGGAGCTGTTTTTT
TRBD2	TRBV28	TRBJ2-7	few	CASSLLASGRAEQYF	TGTGCCAGCAGTTTATTAGCTAGCGGGAGGGCCGAGCAGTACTTC
TRBD1	TRBV29-1	TRBJ1-2	NA	CSVEDRGQVYGYTF	TGCAGCGTTGAAGACAGGGGGCAGGTCTATGGCTACACCTTC
TRBD2	TRBV25-1	TRBJ2-2	once	CASSEWWEGANTGELFF	TGTGCCAGCAGTGAATGGTGGGAGGGAGCGAACACCGGGGAGCTGTTTTTT
TRBD2	TRBV5-1	TRBJ2-1	NA	CASSLIPGLAGAPWFF	TGCGCCAGCAGCTTGATACCGGGACTAGCGGGCGCCCCATGGTTCTTC
TRBD1	TRBV7-9	TRBJ2-1	NA	CASSYGQGAYNEQFF	TGTGCCAGCAGTTATGGACAGGGTGCCTACAATGAGCAGTTCTTC
TRBD1	TRBV27	TRBJ2-7	NA	CASSFGTGAEQYF	TGTGCCAGCAGTTTCGGGACAGGGGCCGAGCAGTACTTC
TRBD1	TRBV4-3	TRBJ1-4	few	CASSQRRGHGNEKLFF	TGCGCCAGCAGCCAACGAAGGGGGCACGGTAATGAAAAACTGTTTTTT
TRBD1	TRBV30	TRBJ1-3	NA	CAWATGTGAGNTIYF	TGTGCCTGGGCAACCGGGACAGGGGCAGGAAACACCATATATTTT
NA	TRBV5-4	TRBJ2-6	few	CASSLDAGSGANVLTF	TGTGCCAGCAGCTTGGACGCGGGCTCTGGGGCCAACGTCCTGACTTTC
TRBD2	TRBV6-1	TRBJ2-1	NA	CASPGTSLYEQFF	TGTGCCAGCCCTGGGACTAGTCTCTATGAGCAGTTCTTC
NA	TRBV30	TRBJ1-6	NA	CAWSVNSPLHF	TGTGCCTGGAGCGTTAATTCACCCCTCCACTTT
TRBD1	TRBV5-6	TRBJ2-5	NA	CASSPGTGRTLGPQYF	TGTGCCAGCAGCCCTGGGACAGGGCGTACCTTGGGGCCCCAGTACTTC
NA	TRBV2	TRBJ2-7	NA	CASSENLFGYEQYF	TGTGCCAGCAGTGAAAATCTCTTCGGGTACGAGCAGTACTTC
NA	TRBV4-2	TRBJ2-3	NA	CASSQDIEDTQYF	TGTGCCAGCAGCCAAGATATAGAAGATACGCAGTATTTT
NA	TRBV5-1	TRBJ2-1	NA	CASSLGWERGEQFF	TGCGCCAGCAGCTTGGGGTGGGAGCGTGGTGAGCAGTTCTTC
NA	TRBV14	TRBJ1-2	NA	CASSQVREFYGYTF	TGTGCCAGCAGCCAAGTAAGGGAGTTCTATGGCTACACCTTC
TRBD2	TRBV28	TRBJ2-5	NA	CASTQEASGGETQYF	TGTGCCAGCACCCAAGAGGCTAGCGGGGGAGAGACCCAGTACTTC
TRBD1	TRBV5-1	TRBJ2-5	NA	CASSAGQGQETQYF	TGCGCCAGCAGCGCCGGACAGGGCCAAGAGACCCAGTACTTC
TRBD1	TRBV29-1	TRBJ1-1	NA	CSVTGQGAEAFF	TGCAGCGTTACCGGGCAGGGGGCTGAGGCTTTCTTT
TRBD1	TRBV25-1	TRBJ1-5	NA	CASSEGDSPRQPQHF	TGTGCCAGCAGTGAGGGGGACAGTCCCCGACAGCCCCAGCATTTT
NA	TRBV7-9	TRBJ2-7	NA	CASSSWTVYEQYF	TGTGCCAGCAGCTCCTGGACAGTATACGAGCAGTACTTC
TRBD1	TRBV7-9	TRBJ2-3	NA	CASSVGQSTDTQYF	TGTGCCAGCAGCGTGGGACAGAGCACAGATACGCAGTATTTT
NA	TRBV6-1	TRBJ1-1	NA	CASSETPNTEAFF	TGTGCCAGCAGCGAAACACCGAACACTGAAGCTTTCTTT
NA	TRBV7-6	TRBJ2-7	NA	CASSLGAEQYF	TGTGCCAGCAGCTTAGGGGCCGAGCAGTACTTC
TRBD2	TRBV27	TRBJ2-6	few	CASSLRPLAGSSGANVLTF	TGTGCCAGCAGTTTACGACCGCTAGCGGGGTCCTCTGGGGCCAACGTCCTGACTTTC
TRBD1	TRBV10-2	TRBJ2-7	few	CASTPGQGGEQYF	TGCGCCAGCACCCCGGGACAGGGAGGGGAGCAGTACTTC
TRBD1	TRBV2	TRBJ1-4	NA	CASSGDRGFF	TGTGCCAGCAGTGGAGACAGGGGGTTTTTT
NA	TRBV27	TRBJ1-1	NA	CASSPTGLRMNTEAFF	TGTGCCAGCAGTCCGACAGGTCTACGTATGAACACTGAAGCTTTCTTT